These 18 T cell receptor beta chains came from one sample sequenced in a study of blood T cell repertoires in COVID-19. Assay used: immunoSEQ multiplex PCR; TCRdb lists only in-frame clones, some missing. The data show fewer than 350,000 clones, about nine tenths seen once. The sequenced sample was peripheral blood. The receptor source for this set is a woman aged 55-69 years with COVID-19, enrolled during active disease.

The J gene is TRBJ1-5, the V gene TRBV2; tentatively, D is TRBD1 (5 bases). Looked up from germline, CDR1 is SNHLY and CDR2 is FYNNEI. There are 14 residues in the CDR3. Trimming left V 4 bases short and J 3 bases short, with 10 bases between. CDR3: CASSAQGSNQPQHF. DNA for the CDR3: TGTGCCAGCAGTGCTCAGGGATCCAATCAGCCCCAGCATTTT.

The chain joins TRBV27 to TRBJ2-7; 8 nucleotides agree with TRBD1. With 2 bases clipped from V and 4 bases from J, the junction kept 7 bases outside the gene matches. This CDR3 is 15 amino acids long. CDR1 MNHEY and CDR2 SMNVEV come from the germline V gene (reference sequence). The CDR3 is CASSLGQGKVYEQYF. In nucleotides, the CDR3 is TGTGCCAGCAGTTTAGGACAGGGAAAGGTGTACGAGCAGTACTTC.

This chain connects TRBV18 to TRBJ2-4; TRBD1 matches at 7 bases. The CDR3 loop spans 18 amino acids. Germline-derived CDR1 and CDR2 are KGHSH and LQKENI. The trim removed 3 bases at V and 0 bases at J, leaving 11 bases unmatched. The CDR3 region is CASSPRFRDSIAKNIQYF. CDR3 sequence (DNA): TGTGCCAGCTCACCTCGCTTTCGGGACAGTATAGCCAAAAACATTCAGTACTTC.

The V and J genes are TRBV5-1 and TRBJ2-5; D not certain. V gave up 0 bases and J gave up 2 bases, with 8 bases separating them. This CDR3 comprises 14 residues. Germline CDR1 and CDR2: SGHRS and YFSETQ. CDR3 nucleotide sequence: TGCGCCAGCAGCTTGGTAGCAGTTCAAGAGACCCAGTACTTC. Translation gives CASSLVAVQETQYF.

The rearrangement joins TRBV5-1 to TRBJ2-3; 12 bases align to TRBD2. CDR1 is SGHRS and CDR2 is YFSETQ in the germline V gene. V shed 4 bases and J 3 bases; nucleotides not matched to a gene: 3. CDR3 length: 15 residues. In nucleotides, the CDR3 is TGCGCCAGCAGCCAGACTAGCGGGGGAACAGATACGCAGTATTTT. Translation: CASSQTSGGTDTQYF.

Comment on this clone: Other DNA sequences in this sample translate to the same CDR3. The chain couples TRBV6-5 to TRBJ1-1; tentative D call: TRBD1 (5 bases). CDR1 and CDR2 (germline): MNHEY, SVGAGI. CDR3 length: 14 residues. V was clipped by 2 bases and J by 1 base, with 8 bases between them. The CDR3: CASSYRGTNTEAFF. CDR3 sequence (DNA): TGTGCCAGCAGTTACAGGGGCACGAACACTGAAGCTTTCTTT.

The V gene is TRBV5-1, the J gene TRBJ1-1; D call uncertain. Germline V gives CDR1 SGHRS, CDR2 YFSETQ. With 4 bases removed from V and 4 bases from J, the gap between germline ends came to 14 bases. The CDR3 length is 14 residues. The CDR3 loop reads CASSPREGGTEAFF. The DNA for the CDR3 is TGCGCCAGCAGCCCGAGGGAGGGAGGCACTGAAGCTTTCTTT. The full variable domain, rest sourced from reference TRBV5-1 and TRBJ1-1, is KAGVTQTPRYLIKTRGQQVTLSCSPISGHRSVSWYQQTPGQGLQFLFEYFSETQRNKGNFPGRFSGRQFSNSRSEMNVSTLELGDSALYLCASSPREGGTEAFFGQGTRLTVV.

About this clone itself: This same CDR3 is encoded by further DNA sequences in the sample. The chain carries TRBV18 and TRBJ2-5; D not resolved. V dropped 3 bases and J dropped 2 bases, with 7 bases sitting between them. The length of the CDR3 is 13 residues. Germline V gene lookup returns CDR1 KGHSH and CDR2 LQKENI. CDR3 region: CASSPRAQETQYF. The CDR3 DNA reads as TGTGCCAGCTCACCGCGAGCTCAAGAGACCCAGTACTTC.

This chain links TRBV14 with TRBJ1-6; no reliable D call. Germline assignment: CDR1 SGHDN and CDR2 FVKESK. V lost 6 bases, J lost 11 bases, and 14 bases lay in between. The CDR3 is 13 amino acids. CDR3 sequence (DNA): TGTGCCAGCAGTCGGACTACCGGGACACCCCTCCACTTT. As protein: CASSRTTGTPLHF.

The CDR3 region is CATSQVDTQYF. DNA for the CDR3: TGTGCCACCAGCCAGGTAGATACGCAGTATTTT. The genes are TRBV24-1 and TRBJ2-3; D call uncertain. CDR3 length: 11 amino acids. V was shortened by 7 bases and J by 5 bases, with 6 bases between the two germline ends. In germline, CDR1 is KGHDR, CDR2 SFDVKD.

This chain connects TRBV15 to TRBJ1-1; no reliable D call. CDR3 length: 12 residues. V shed 5 bases and J shed 0 bases, with 4 bases lying between them. Germline V gives CDR1 LNHNV, CDR2 YYDKDF (reference sequence). The DNA of the CDR3 is TGTGCCACCAGCCAAATGAACACTGAAGCTTTCTTT. Its protein is CATSQMNTEAFF.

This chain links TRBV3-1 (or the pseudogene TRBV3-2) with TRBJ2-3; no firm D call. Trimming stripped 4 bases from V and 8 bases from J, with 13 bases between. Germline lookup yields CDR1 LGHDT and CDR2 YNNKEL (reference sequence). This CDR3 region has 13 residues. The CDR3 sequence is CASSPFRASTQYF. Written as DNA, the CDR3 is TGTGCCAGCAGCCCCTTTCGCGCGAGTACGCAGTATTTT.

This chain connects TRBV14 to TRBJ2-7; 12 bases are shared with TRBD1. The trim removed 0 bases at V and 7 bases at J, leaving 10 bases unmatched. The CDR3 has 17 residues. The germline gives CDR1 SGHDN, CDR2 FVKESK. The CDR3 DNA reads TGTGCCAGCAGCCAAGATCCGCGGGACAGGGGGCAGTTGGAGCAGTACTTC. Translated: CASSQDPRDRGQLEQYF. The full variable domain, its missing parts supplied by reference TRBV14 and TRBJ2-7, is EAGVTQFPSHSVIEKGQTVTLRCDPISGHDNLYWYRRVMGKEIKFLLHFVKESKQDESGMPNNRFLAERTGGTYSTLKVQPAELEDSGVYFCASSQDPRDRGQLEQYFGPGTRLTVT.

The gene calls are TRBV5-6 and TRBJ1-5; D perhaps matches TRBD1 (5 bases). This CDR3 region has 14 residues. The germline CDR1 and CDR2 sequences are SGHDT and YYEEEE. Trimming left V 4 bases short and J 10 bases short, with 18 bases between. The CDR3 coding sequence is TGTGCCAGCAGCGCTGGGGCAGGGAAGTCTCCCCAGCATTTT. This sequence encodes CASSAGAGKSPQHF.

Only one count was recorded for this clone. The V gene is TRBV7-3, the J gene TRBJ2-1; 7 positions match TRBD2. The CDR3 totals 16 residues. CDR1 is SGHTA and CDR2 is FQGTGA in the germline V gene. V shed 0 bases, J shed 0 bases, and the junction held 2 bases outside the gene matches. The CDR3 DNA reads as TGTGCCAGCAGCTTAACGCGGACTAGCTCCTACAATGAGCAGTTCTTC. This encodes CASSLTRTSSYNEQFF.

The chain employs TRBV27 and TRBJ2-1, with TRBD2 matching 8 bases. Trimming took 6 bases from V and 3 from J; bases not matched to a gene: 10. The CDR3 covers 16 residues. Germline loops: CDR1 MNHEY, CDR2 SMNVEV (reference sequence). The CDR3 coding sequence is TGTGCCAGCAGCTCGTTGCGGGGGGCCAACTACAATGAGCAGTTCTTC. Translation gives CASSSLRGANYNEQFF.

V and J are TRBV27 and TRBJ2-7; 8 bases line up with TRBD1. The CDR3 is 14 residues long. The V and J ends lost 4 bases and 2 bases, in that order; junction bases with no gene match: 4. Per the germline V gene, CDR1 is MNHEY and CDR2 is SMNVEV (reference sequence). The CDR3 bases are TGTGCCAGCAGTTACGGACAGGGAGCCTACGAGCAGTACTTC. The encoded protein is CASSYGQGAYEQYF.

The chain combines TRBV3-1 (or the pseudogene TRBV3-2) with TRBJ2-5; no definite D call. The V gene's germline CDR1 is LGHDT and CDR2 YNNKEL (reference sequence). The CDR3 runs 12 residues. The germline V and J ends were trimmed by 5 bases and 5 bases, with 9 bases remaining between them. CDR3 coding DNA: TGTGCCAGCAGCATCACAAAGGAGACCCAGTACTTC. Translation gives CASSITKETQYF.